The next 7 T cell receptor beta chains were all read from a single sample in a study of blood T cell repertoires in COVID-19. Measured with immunoSEQ multiplex PCR; TCRdb has only the in-frame clones, and not every one. The sample lists a few hundred thousand clones; nearly 90% were seen once. The sample was peripheral blood. The source of these receptors is a woman in her sixties or seventies with COVID-19, enrolled during active disease.

V and J are TRBV7-8 and TRBJ1-1; 7 bases agree with TRBD1. The V gene's germline CDR1 is SGHVS and CDR2 FQNEAQ. The CDR3 is 14 amino acids. Trimming removed 5 bases from V and 4 bases from J; junction bases left unmatched: 7. CDR3 in amino acids: CASSTTQGVTEAFF. The CDR3 DNA is TGTGCCAGCAGCACAACCCAGGGGGTCACTGAAGCTTTCTTT.

The chain recombines TRBV2 with TRBJ1-6; tentatively, D is TRBD1 (5 bases). Between the trimmed V and J ends, which lost 2 bases and 13 bases, there was a span of 18 bases. There are 15 residues in the CDR3. From germline, CDR1 is SNHLY and CDR2 FYNNEI. The CDR3 is CASSEWGVLGLPLHF. For the CDR3, the DNA is TGTGCCAGCAGTGAATGGGGGGTCTTGGGTCTCCCCCTCCACTTT.

The CDR3 region has the DNA TGTGCCAGCAGCGTAGAACCCCTAACGCAGTATTTT. Protein product: CASSVEPLTQYF. This sequence joins TRBV9 and TRBJ2-3; D remains unclear. The CDR3 spans 12 residues. CDR1 SGDLS and CDR2 YYNGEE come from the germline V gene. The ends were cut back, 0 bases at V and 9 bases at J, with 8 bases in the middle.

The rearrangement links TRBV27 to TRBJ2-3; 11 nucleotides line up with TRBD2. The germline V gene has CDR1 MNHEY and CDR2 SMNVEV (reference sequence). The CDR3 length is 16 residues. Losses at the gene ends were 5 bases for V and 7 bases for J; bases not matched to a gene: 11. CDR3 protein: CASSPRTSGRGNTQYF. The CDR3 coding sequence is TGTGCCAGCAGTCCCCGGACTAGCGGGCGCGGTAATACGCAGTATTTT.

The V and J genes are TRBV7-6 and TRBJ1-5; D ambiguous. The CDR3 totals 13 residues. Trimming pared 2 bases from V and 6 bases from J, leaving 8 bases between. The V gene's germline CDR1 is SGHVS and CDR2 FNYEAQ. CDR3 sequence: CASSLRGVQPQHF. CDR3 in DNA: TGTGCCAGCAGCTTACGCGGGGTTCAGCCCCAGCATTTT. The full variable domain, rest sourced from reference TRBV7-6 and TRBJ1-5, is GAGVSQSPRYKVTKRGQDVALRCDPISGHVSLYWYRQALGQGPEFLTYFNYEAQQDKSGLPNDRFSAERPEGSISTLTIQRTEQRDSAMYRCASSLRGVQPQHFGDGTRLSIL.

J is TRBJ1-2 and V is TRBV5-4, with TRBD1 matching over 9 bases. The V gene end was trimmed by 5 bases and the J gene end by 2 bases; junction bases not matched to a gene: 7. Germline V gives CDR1 SGHNT, CDR2 YYREEE (reference sequence). The CDR3 is made up of 15 amino acids. The CDR3 DNA sequence: TGTGCCAGCAGTTCGGGGACAGGGACGAACTATGGCTACACCTTC. It encodes CASSSGTGTNYGYTF.

This clone came up once. V usage is TRBV19 and J usage is TRBJ2-6; 11 bases are shared with TRBD2. The junction had 3 bases not matched to a gene; V was cut back by 2 bases and J by 0 bases. The CDR3 runs 18 residues. Germline V lookup: CDR1 LNHDA, CDR2 SQIVND (reference sequence). Here the CDR3 reads CASSITSGGSSGANVLTF. DNA for the CDR3: TGTGCCAGTAGTATAACTAGCGGGGGTAGCTCTGGGGCCAACGTCCTGACTTTC.